This T cell receptor beta chain was retrieved from a study of OX40 agonist ivuxolimab in advanced cancers. Regarding the complete study: Ivuxolimab was an agonistic, fully human IgG2 monoclonal antibody directed against OX40 (CD134), a costimulatory receptor. The paper describes the monotherapy dose-escalation part (N of about 54 patients) of the phase I trial of ivuxolimab. The dose-escalation cohort was about 83% male with a mean age of about 65 years, ranging from 23 to 79. Of the roughly 52 patients in dose escalation, some 19 had hepatocellular carcinoma, about 15 had melanoma, 9 had renal cell carcinoma and 9 had head and neck cancer. Intravenous ivuxolimab was administered to patients every 2 weeks at six dose levels: 0.01, 0.1, 0.3, 1.5, 3 and 10 mg/kg. Patients were allowed to have had prior anti-PD-1, anti-PD-L1 or anti-CTLA-4 therapy, and about 40% of the dose-escalation patients had been treated with checkpoint inhibitors. Peripheral TCRbeta sequencing was intended to test whether TCR sequence diversity was altered and clonal T-cell expansion was caused by ivuxolimab. Partial responses occurred in three dose-escalation patients, of whom one had hepatocellular carcinoma and two had cutaneous melanoma.

Worth noting for this clone: Its antigen remains undetermined. No base-level quality is on record; no much larger clone is a single base apart.

To sequence the TCRbeta CDR3 region, genomic DNA was isolated from the sorted cells. TCRbeta CDR3 regions were sequenced using the immunoSEQ Assay. Held by TCRdb, this immuneACCESS table contains in-frame sequences only and omits some clones. Under half of the omission traces to an unresolved V gene where checked; the cause of the rest is unknown. The sample contains 90,000 to 100,000 clones, about 96% of them found a single time. The ten biggest clones cover around 2.2% of the sample. The trial excluded patients who had a history of autoimmune disease or were on systemic immunosuppression. In every dose cohort, peripheral blood was drawn for TCR sequencing at baseline, cycle 4 day 1, and cycle 7 day 1. Samples were obtained from an open-label, multicenter, first-in-human phase I dose-escalation trial of ivuxolimab. Adults with locally advanced or metastatic head and neck squamous cell, hepatocellular, melanoma or renal cell carcinoma were enrolled in the trial. Before TCR sequencing, CD4+ and CD8+ T cells were separately sorted from peripheral blood.

On the study overall, not on this receptor specifically: Partial responders in the 0.1-3.0 mg/kg groups had among the lowest normalized peripheral clonal expansion, especially among CD8+ T cells. Low levels of normalized T-cell clonal expansion were also seen in some patients who did not respond. Which antigens the clonally expanded peripheral T cells were specific for was not determined. At doses from 0.1 to 3.0 mg/kg, clonal expansion was seen in both CD4+ and CD8+ blood T cells between baseline and week 6. On average, CD8+ T cells showed more expanded clones than CD4+ T cells after ivuxolimab.

The germline V gene (reference sequence) gives CDR1 as LNHNV and CDR2 as YYDKDF. The CDR3 measures 16 amino acids from cysteine to phenylalanine. CDR3 DNA is the only sequence kept; it has 48 bases, read in frame from the first base. The junction shows trimming of 6 bases on V and 3 bases on J, and the gene matches do not reach 8 bases of it. This TCR was recovered from an adult with an advanced solid tumor such as melanoma, head and neck, liver or kidney cancer. The rearrangement combines TRBV15 with TRBJ2-3, and TRBD2 aligns with 11 junction nucleotides. The sample was CD4+ or CD8+ T cells sorted from blood, taken in a trial of the OX40 agonist ivuxolimab. The CDR3 reads as follows: CATRSSGGAGTDTQYF. The sequenced DNA: TGTGCCACCAGGAGTAGCGGGGGGGCCGGGACAGATACGCAGTATTTT.